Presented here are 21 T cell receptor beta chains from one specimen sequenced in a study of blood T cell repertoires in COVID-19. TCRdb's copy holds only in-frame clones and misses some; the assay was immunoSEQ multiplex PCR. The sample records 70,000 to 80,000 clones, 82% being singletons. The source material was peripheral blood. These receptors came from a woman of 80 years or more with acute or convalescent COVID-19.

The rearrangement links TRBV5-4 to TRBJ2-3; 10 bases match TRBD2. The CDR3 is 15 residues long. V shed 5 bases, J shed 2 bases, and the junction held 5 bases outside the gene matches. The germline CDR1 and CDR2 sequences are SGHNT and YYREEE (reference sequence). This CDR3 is CASRAGTSVTDTQYF. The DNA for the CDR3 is TGTGCCAGCAGAGCAGGGACTAGCGTCACAGATACGCAGTATTTT.

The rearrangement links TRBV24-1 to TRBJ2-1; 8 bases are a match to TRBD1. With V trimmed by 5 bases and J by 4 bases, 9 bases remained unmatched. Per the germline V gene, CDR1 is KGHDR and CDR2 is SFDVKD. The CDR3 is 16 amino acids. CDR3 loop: CATSVTSQGAYNEQFF. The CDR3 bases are TGTGCCACCAGTGTAACCAGTCAGGGGGCTTACAATGAGCAGTTCTTC.

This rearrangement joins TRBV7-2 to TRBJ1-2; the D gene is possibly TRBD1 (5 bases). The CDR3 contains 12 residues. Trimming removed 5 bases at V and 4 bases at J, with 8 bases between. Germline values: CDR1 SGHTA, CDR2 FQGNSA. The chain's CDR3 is CASSIDSYGYTF. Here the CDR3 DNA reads TGTGCCAGCAGCATTGACAGCTATGGCTACACCTTC.

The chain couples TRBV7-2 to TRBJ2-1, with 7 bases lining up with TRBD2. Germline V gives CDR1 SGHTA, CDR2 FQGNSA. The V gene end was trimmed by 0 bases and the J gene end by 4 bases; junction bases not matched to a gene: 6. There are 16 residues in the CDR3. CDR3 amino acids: CASSLAGAGAYNEQFF. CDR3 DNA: TGTGCCAGCAGCTTAGCTGGGGCGGGAGCTTACAATGAGCAGTTCTTC. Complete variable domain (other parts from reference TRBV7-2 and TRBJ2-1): GAGVSQSPSNKVTEKGKDVELRCDPISGHTALYWYRQSLGQGLEFLIYFQGNSAPDKSGLPSDRFSAERTGGSVSTLTIQRTQQEDSAVYLCASSLAGAGAYNEQFFGPGTRLTVL.

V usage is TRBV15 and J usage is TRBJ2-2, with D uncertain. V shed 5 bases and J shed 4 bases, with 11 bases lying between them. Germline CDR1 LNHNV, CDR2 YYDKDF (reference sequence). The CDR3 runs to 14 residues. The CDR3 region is CATSGLEVTGELFF. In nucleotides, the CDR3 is TGTGCCACCAGCGGCCTAGAAGTCACCGGGGAGCTGTTTTTT.

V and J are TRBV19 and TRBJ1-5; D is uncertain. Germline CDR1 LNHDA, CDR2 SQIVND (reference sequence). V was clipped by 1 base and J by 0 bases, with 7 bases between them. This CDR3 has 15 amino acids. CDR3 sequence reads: CASSIGGNSNQPQHF. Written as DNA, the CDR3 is TGTGCCAGTAGTATAGGCGGCAATAGCAATCAGCCCCAGCATTTT. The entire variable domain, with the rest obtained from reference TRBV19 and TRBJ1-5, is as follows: DGGITQSPKYLFRKEGQNVTLSCEQNLNHDAMYWYRQDPGQGLRLIYYSQIVNDFQKGDIAEGYSVSREKKESFPLTVTSAQKNPTAFYLCASSIGGNSNQPQHFGDGTRLSIL.

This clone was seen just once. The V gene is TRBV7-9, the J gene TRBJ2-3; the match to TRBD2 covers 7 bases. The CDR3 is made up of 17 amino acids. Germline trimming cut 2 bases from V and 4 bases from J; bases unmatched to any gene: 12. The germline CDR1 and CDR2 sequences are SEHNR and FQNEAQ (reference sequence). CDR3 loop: CASSLRASGNIADTQYF. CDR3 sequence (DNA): TGTGCCAGCAGCTTACGGGCTAGCGGAAATATTGCAGATACGCAGTATTTT.

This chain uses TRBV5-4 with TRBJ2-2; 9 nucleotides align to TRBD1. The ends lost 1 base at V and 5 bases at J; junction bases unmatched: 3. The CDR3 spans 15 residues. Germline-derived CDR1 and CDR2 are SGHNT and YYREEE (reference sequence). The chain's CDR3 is CASSLTGGRTGELFF. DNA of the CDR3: TGTGCCAGCAGCTTGACAGGGGGCCGGACCGGGGAGCTGTTTTTT.

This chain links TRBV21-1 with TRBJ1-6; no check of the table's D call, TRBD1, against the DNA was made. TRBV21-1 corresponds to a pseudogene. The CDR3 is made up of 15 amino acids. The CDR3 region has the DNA TGTGCCAGCCAACCTGGACAGGGTTATAATTCACCCCTCCACTTT. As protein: CASQPGQGYNSPLHF.

This CDR3 is CASSDFTTNEKLFF. The CDR3 DNA reads TGTGCCAGCAGTGACTTCACAACTAATGAAAAACTGTTTTTT. The rearrangement links TRBV6-4 to TRBJ1-4; D gene uncertain. V gave up 1 base and J gave up 0 bases, with 3 bases separating them. Germline values: CDR1 MRHNA, CDR2 SNTAGT. The CDR3 consists of 14 residues.

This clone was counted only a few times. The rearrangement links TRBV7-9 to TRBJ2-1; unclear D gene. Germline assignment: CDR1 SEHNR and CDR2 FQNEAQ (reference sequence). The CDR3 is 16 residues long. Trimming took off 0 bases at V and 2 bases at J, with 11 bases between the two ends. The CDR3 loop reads CASSLARGRTYNEQFF. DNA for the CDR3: TGTGCCAGCAGCTTAGCGCGAGGAAGAACCTACAATGAGCAGTTCTTC.

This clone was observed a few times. The CDR3 nucleotides read TGCGCCAGCAGCTTAGAGCCTCTACCCAACTATGGCTACACCTTC. Amino acid sequence: CASSLEPLPNYGYTF. The chain recombines TRBV5-1 with TRBJ1-2; the D is unclear. The V and J ends lost 2 bases and 2 bases respectively, with 13 bases between them. CDR1 and CDR2 (germline): SGHRS, YFSETQ. CDR3 length equals 15 residues.

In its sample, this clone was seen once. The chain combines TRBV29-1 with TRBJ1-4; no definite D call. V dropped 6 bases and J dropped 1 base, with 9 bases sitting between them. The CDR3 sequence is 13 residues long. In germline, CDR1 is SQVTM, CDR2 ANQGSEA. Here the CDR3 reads CSVWGGTNEKLFF. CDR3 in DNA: TGCAGCGTATGGGGAGGAACTAATGAAAAACTGTTTTTT.

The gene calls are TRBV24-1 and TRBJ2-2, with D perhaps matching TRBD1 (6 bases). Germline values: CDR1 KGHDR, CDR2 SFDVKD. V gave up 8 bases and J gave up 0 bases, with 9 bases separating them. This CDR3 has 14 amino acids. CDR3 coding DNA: TGTGCCACCAAACAGGGACCGAACACCGGGGAGCTGTTTTTT. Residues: CATKQGPNTGELFF.

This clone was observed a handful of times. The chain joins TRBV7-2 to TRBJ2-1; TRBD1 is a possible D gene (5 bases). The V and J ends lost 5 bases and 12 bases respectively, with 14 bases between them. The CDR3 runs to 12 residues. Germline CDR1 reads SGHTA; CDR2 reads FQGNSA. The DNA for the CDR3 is TGTGCCAGCAGCCTCGCAGGGTGGAGGCAGTTCTTC. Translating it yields CASSLAGWRQFF.

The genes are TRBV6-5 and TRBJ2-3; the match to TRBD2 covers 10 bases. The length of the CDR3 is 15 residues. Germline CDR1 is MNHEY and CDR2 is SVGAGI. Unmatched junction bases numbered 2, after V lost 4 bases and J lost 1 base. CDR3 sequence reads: CASSSGTSGTDTQYF. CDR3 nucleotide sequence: TGTGCCAGCAGTTCCGGGACTAGCGGCACAGATACGCAGTATTTT.

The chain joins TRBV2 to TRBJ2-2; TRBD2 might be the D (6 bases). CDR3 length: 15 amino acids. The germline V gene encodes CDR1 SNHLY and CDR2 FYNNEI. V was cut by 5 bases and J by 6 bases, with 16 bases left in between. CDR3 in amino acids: CASSPTSGSAGELFF. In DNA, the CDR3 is TGTGCCAGCAGTCCGACTAGTGGATCAGCCGGGGAGCTGTTTTTT. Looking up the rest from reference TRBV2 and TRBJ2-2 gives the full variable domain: EPEVTQTPSHQVTQMGQEVILRCVPISNHLYFYWYRQILGQKVEFLVSFYNNEISEKSEIFDDQFSVERPDGSNFTLKIRSTKLEDSAMYFCASSPTSGSAGELFFGEGSRLTVL.

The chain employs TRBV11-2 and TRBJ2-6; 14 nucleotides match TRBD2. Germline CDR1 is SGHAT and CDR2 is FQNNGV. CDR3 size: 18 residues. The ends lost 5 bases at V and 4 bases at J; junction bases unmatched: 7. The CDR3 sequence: CASSGGLAGAPGANVLTF. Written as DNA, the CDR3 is TGTGCCAGCAGCGGGGGACTAGCGGGAGCACCCGGGGCCAACGTCCTGACTTTC.

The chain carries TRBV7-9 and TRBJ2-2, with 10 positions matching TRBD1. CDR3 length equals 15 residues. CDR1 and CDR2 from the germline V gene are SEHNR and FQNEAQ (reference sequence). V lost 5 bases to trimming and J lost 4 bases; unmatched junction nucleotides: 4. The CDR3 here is CASSPGQGITGELFF. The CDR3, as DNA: TGTGCCAGCAGCCCGGGACAGGGGATCACCGGGGAGCTGTTTTTT.

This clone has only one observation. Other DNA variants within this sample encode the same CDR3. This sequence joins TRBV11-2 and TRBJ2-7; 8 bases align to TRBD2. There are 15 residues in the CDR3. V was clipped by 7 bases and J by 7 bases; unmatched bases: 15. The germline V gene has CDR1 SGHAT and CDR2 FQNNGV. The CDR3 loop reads CASNPTTSATGEQYF. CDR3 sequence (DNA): TGTGCCAGCAACCCAACGACTAGCGCCACAGGTGAGCAGTACTTC.

The CDR3 reads CASSVTGSNYGYTF. The CDR3 coding sequence is TGTGCCAGCTCCGTGACAGGGTCCAACTATGGCTACACCTTC. The V and J genes are TRBV18 and TRBJ1-2; TRBD1 matches 7 bases. Trimming removed 6 bases from V and 2 bases from J; junction bases left unmatched: 6. Germline-derived CDR1 and CDR2 are KGHSH and LQKENI. The CDR3 consists of 14 residues.